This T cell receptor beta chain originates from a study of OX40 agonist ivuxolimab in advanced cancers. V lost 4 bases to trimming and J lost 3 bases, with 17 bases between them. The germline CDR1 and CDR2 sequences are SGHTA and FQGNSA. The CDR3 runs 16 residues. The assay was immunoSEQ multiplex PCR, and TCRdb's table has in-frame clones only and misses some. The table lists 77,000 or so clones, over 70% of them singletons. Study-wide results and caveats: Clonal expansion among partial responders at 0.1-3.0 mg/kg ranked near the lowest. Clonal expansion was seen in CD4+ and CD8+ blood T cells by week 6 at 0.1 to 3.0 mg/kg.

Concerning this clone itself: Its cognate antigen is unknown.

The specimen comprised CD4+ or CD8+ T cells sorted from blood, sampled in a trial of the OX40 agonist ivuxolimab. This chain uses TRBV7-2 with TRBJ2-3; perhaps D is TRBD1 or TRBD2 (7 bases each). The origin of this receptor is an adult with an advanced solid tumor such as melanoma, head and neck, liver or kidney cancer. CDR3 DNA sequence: TGTGCCAGCAGCTCAGGTGGGAGGGGGCGAACAGATACGCAGTATTTT. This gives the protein CASSSGGRGRTDTQYF.